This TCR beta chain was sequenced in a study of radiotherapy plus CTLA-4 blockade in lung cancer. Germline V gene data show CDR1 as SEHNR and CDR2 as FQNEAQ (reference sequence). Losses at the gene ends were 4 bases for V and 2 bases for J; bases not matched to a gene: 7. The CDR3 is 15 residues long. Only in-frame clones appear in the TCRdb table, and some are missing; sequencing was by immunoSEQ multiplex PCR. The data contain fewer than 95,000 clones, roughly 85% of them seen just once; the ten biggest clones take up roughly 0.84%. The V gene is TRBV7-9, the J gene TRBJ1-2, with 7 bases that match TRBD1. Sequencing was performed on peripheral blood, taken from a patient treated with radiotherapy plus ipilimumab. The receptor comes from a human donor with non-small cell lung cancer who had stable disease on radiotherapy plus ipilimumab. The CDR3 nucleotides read TGTGCCAGCAGCTCTGGGGCAGGGGGGAACTATGGCTACACCTTC. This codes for CASSSGAGGNYGYTF.